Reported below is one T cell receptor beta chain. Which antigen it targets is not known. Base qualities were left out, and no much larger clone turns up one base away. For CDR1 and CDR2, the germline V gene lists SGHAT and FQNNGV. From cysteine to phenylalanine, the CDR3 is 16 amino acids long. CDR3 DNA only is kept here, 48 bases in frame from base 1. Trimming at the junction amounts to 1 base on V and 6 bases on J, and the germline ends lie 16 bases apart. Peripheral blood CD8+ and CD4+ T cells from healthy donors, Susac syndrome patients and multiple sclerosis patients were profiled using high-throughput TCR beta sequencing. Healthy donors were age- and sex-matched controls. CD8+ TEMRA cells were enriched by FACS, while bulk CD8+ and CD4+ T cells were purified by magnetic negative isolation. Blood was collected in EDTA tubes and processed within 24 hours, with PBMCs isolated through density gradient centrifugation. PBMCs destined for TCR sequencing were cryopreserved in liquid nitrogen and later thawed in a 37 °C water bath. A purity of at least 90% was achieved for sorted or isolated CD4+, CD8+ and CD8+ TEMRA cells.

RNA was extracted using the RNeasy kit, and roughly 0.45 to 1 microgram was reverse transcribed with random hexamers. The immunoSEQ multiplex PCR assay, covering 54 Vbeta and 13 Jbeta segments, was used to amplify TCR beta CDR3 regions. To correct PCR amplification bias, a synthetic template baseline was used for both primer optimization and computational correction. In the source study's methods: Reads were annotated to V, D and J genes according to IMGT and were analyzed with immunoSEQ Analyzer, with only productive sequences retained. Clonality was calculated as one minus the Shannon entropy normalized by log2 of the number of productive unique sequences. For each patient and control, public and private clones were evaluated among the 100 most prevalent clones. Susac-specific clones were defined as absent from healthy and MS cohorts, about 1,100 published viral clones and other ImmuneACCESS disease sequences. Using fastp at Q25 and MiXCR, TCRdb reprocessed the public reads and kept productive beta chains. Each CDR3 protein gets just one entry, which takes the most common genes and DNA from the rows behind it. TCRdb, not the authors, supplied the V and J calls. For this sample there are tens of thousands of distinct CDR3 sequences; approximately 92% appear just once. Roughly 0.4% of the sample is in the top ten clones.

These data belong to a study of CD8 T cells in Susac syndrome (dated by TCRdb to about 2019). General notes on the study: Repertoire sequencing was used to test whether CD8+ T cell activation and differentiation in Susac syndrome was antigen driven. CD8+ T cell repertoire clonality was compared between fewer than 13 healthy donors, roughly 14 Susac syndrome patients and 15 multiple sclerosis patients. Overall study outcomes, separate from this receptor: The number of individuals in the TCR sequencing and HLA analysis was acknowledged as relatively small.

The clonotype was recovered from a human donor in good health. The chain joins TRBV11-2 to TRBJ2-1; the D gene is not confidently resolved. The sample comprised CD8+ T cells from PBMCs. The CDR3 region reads CASSLVWGSLTNEQFF. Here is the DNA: TGTGCCAGCAGCTTAGTTTGGGGAAGTCTAACCAATGAGCAGTTCTTC.